This passage covers 16 T cell receptor beta chains from one sample sequenced in a study of cytomegalovirus exposure and HLA in healthy donors (dated by TCRdb to the late 2010s). Libraries were prepared through the immunoSEQ multiplex PCR assay. The multiplex PCR relied on a mix of 60 forward primers for TCR Vbeta segments and 13 reverse primers for TCR Jbeta segments. TCRdb carries this immuneACCESS record with in-frame sequences only. Its versions omit some clonotypes, under half of them owing to an unresolved V gene in the studies checked, with the rest unexplained. The sample data list 100,000 to 150,000 clones, and roughly four fifths of these were observed just once. Clones ranked in the top ten supply 1% to 1.5% of the sample. The sequencing input was PBMCs. The receptors originated from a girl aged 2-10 years in good health and CMV-seronegative.

This rearrangement joins TRBV4-2 to TRBJ2-7, with 12 bases aligning to TRBD2. V shed 1 base and J 0 bases; nucleotides not matched to a gene: 4. CDR1 LGHNA and CDR2 YNFKEQ come from the germline V gene. The CDR3 loop spans 17 amino acids. CDR3 amino acids: CASSQGLTSGSSYEQYF. As DNA, the CDR3 is TGTGCCAGCAGCCAAGGGTTGACTAGCGGGAGCTCCTACGAGCAGTACTTC.

The chain recombines TRBV7-9 with TRBJ2-7; D is possibly TRBD2 (5 bases). The germline V gene encodes CDR1 SEHNR and CDR2 FQNEAQ (reference sequence). The CDR3 has 16 amino acids. Trimming shortened V by 1 base and J by 3 bases, and 16 bases separated the two germline ends. CDR3 loop: CASSLDLGVGFYEQYF. As DNA, the CDR3 is TGTGCCAGCAGCTTAGACCTCGGGGTAGGTTTCTACGAGCAGTACTTC.

The chain recombines TRBV5-1 with TRBJ1-3; possible D gene TRBD1, 6 bases. V lost 3 bases to trimming and J lost 0 bases, with 25 bases between them. This CDR3 is built from 20 residues. Germline lookup yields CDR1 SGHRS and CDR2 YFSETQ. The CDR3, as DNA: TGCGCCAGCAGCTCGGGACCACAGGGAGGGTACAAGAGCTCTGGAAACACCATATATTTT. It specifies CASSSGPQGGYKSSGNTIYF.

This chain joins TRBV18 and TRBJ2-1; tentative D call: TRBD2 (5 bases). Germline CDR1 KGHSH, CDR2 LQKENI. Trimming took 3 bases from V and 8 from J, leaving 8 bases between them. The length of the CDR3 is 12 residues. The DNA for the CDR3 is TGTGCCAGCTCACCGGCCGGGGATGAGCAGTTCTTC. Protein sequence: CASSPAGDEQFF.

The chain joins TRBV6-5 to TRBJ1-1, with D hard to call. The V end lost 7 bases, the J end lost 0 bases, and 15 bases lay between the germline ends. The length of the CDR3 is 15 residues. In germline, CDR1 is MNHEY, CDR2 SVGAGI. The CDR3 nucleotides are TGTGCCAGCAAGAGGGCCCGATCTATGAACACTGAAGCTTTCTTT. Its protein product is CASKRARSMNTEAFF.

V is TRBV10-3 and J is TRBJ1-3; D not resolved. The V gene's germline CDR1 is ENHRY and CDR2 SYGVKD. V lost 5 bases to trimming and J lost 5 bases, with 22 bases between them. The CDR3 contains 17 residues. The chain's CDR3 is CAISHSLQRTRRNTIYF. CDR3 sequence (DNA): TGTGCCATCAGTCATTCGCTACAGCGGACGAGGAGAAACACCATATATTTT.

The CDR3 region is CASSQLGLADTDTQYF. Written as DNA, the CDR3 is TGTGCCAGCAGCCAATTGGGACTAGCGGACACAGATACGCAGTATTTT. This rearrangement joins TRBV4-2 to TRBJ2-3; TRBD2 matches 11 bases. The length of the CDR3 is 16 residues. Trimming at V came to 2 bases and at J to 2 bases, leaving 3 bases not matched to a gene. CDR1 is LGHNA, CDR2 YNFKEQ, per germline.

With regard to this clone: At one end the junction does not follow the germline gene, possibly because of a read error. The rearrangement uses TRBV6-1 and TRBJ2-7; TRBD2 is a possible D gene (5 bases). The CDR3 runs to 14 residues. Germline loops: CDR1 MNHNS, CDR2 SASEGT. The CDR3, as DNA: TGTGCCACCAGTGGAGCGGAGAGGAATCACGAGCAGTACTTC. Residues: CATSGAERNHEQYF.

This sequence joins TRBV19 and TRBJ1-2; D is possibly TRBD1 (6 bases). The germline CDR1 and CDR2 sequences are LNHDA and SQIVND (reference sequence). The ends were cut back, 6 bases at V and 3 bases at J, with 14 bases in the middle. The CDR3 is 14 amino acids. CDR3 in DNA: TGTGCCAGTAGCAACAGGGAGTTAGACTATGGCTACACCTTC. It yields the protein CASSNRELDYGYTF.

The rearrangement links TRBV27 to TRBJ2-7; 9 bases fit TRBD1. Germline loops: CDR1 MNHEY, CDR2 SMNVEV (reference sequence). The length of the CDR3 is 14 residues. V dropped 5 bases and J dropped 3; count of bases not matched to a gene: 5. CDR3 bases: TGTGCCAGCAGTCAACAGGGGGCCCACTACGAGCAGTACTTC. Protein: CASSQQGAHYEQYF.

For the CDR3, the DNA is TGTGCCAGCAGTGAGGGAGGCGGGGGTATGGATACGCAGTATTTT. It specifies CASSEGGGGMDTQYF. This chain uses TRBV6-1 with TRBJ2-3; 7 bases match TRBD2. Germline CDR1 and CDR2: MNHNS and SASEGT. With V trimmed by 3 bases and J by 6 bases, 9 bases remained unmatched. CDR3 length: 15 residues.

V is TRBV9 and J is TRBJ2-1; D gene uncertain. The CDR3 is made up of 14 amino acids. Deletions cut 3 bases from V and 0 bases from J, with 7 bases between. The V gene's germline CDR1 is SGDLS and CDR2 YYNGEE. The CDR3 nucleotides are TGTGCCAGCAGCGACCGGAGCTCCTACAATGAGCAGTTCTTC. Amino acids: CASSDRSSYNEQFF. The variable domain in full, completed from reference TRBV9 and TRBJ2-1, reads DSGVTQTPKHLITATGQRVTLRCSPRSGDLSVYWYQQSLDQGLQFLIQYYNGEERAKGNILERFSAQQFPDLHSELNLSSLELGDSALYFCASSDRSSYNEQFFGPGTRLTVL.

The chain employs TRBV19 and TRBJ2-7; 7 positions agree with TRBD1. CDR1 and CDR2 (germline): LNHDA, SQIVND (reference sequence). Germline trimming cut 6 bases from V and 2 bases from J; bases unmatched to any gene: 10. There are 15 residues in the CDR3. This CDR3 is CASRKTGFDPYEQYF. The CDR3 nucleotides are TGTGCCAGTAGAAAGACAGGGTTTGATCCCTACGAGCAGTACTTC.

The J gene is TRBJ2-7, the V gene TRBV5-1, with TRBD1 as a possible D gene (5 bases). This CDR3 contains 15 residues. Trimming cost V 4 bases and J 1 base, with 15 bases left between them. Looked up from germline, CDR1 is SGHRS and CDR2 is YFSETQ. This CDR3 reads CASSRTIGQSYEQYF. CDR3 coding DNA: TGCGCCAGCAGCCGGACGATCGGACAATCCTACGAGCAGTACTTC.

The V gene is TRBV5-1, the J gene TRBJ2-7, with 7 bases matching TRBD2. The V gene end was trimmed by 4 bases and the J gene end by 5 bases; junction bases not matched to a gene: 12. Germline CDR1 reads SGHRS; CDR2 reads YFSETQ. The CDR3 has 15 residues. For the CDR3, the DNA is TGCGCCAGCAGCACCGTAGGGTCCGGGGGGAACGAGCAGTACTTC. Encoded protein: CASSTVGSGGNEQYF.

The chain is built from TRBV25-1 and TRBJ2-1, with TRBD2 matching 9 bases. Germline CDR1 reads MGHDK; CDR2 reads SYGVNS. Germline trimming cut 2 bases from V and 7 bases from J; bases unmatched to any gene: 9. This CDR3 comprises 16 residues. CDR3 in amino acids: CASSEVRSGSINEQFF. In DNA form, the CDR3 reads TGTGCCAGCAGTGAAGTGCGTAGCGGGAGTATAAATGAGCAGTTCTTC.